The T cell receptor beta chain under discussion was sequenced for a study of shared clonotypes between healthy human individuals. The sample holds one count of this clone. CDR3 length: 16 residues. V lost 0 bases and J 4 bases, leaving 13 bases between the germline ends. The germline V gene encodes CDR1 SGHTS and CDR2 YDEGEE. TCRdb's table, derived via immunoSEQ multiplex PCR, lists solely in-frame clones and lacks some. The table lists roughly 660,000 clones, 90% of them singletons. The V and J genes are TRBV5-8 and TRBJ2-2; no definite D call. The clonotype was recovered from a man younger than 35 in good health. Some clones in this sample may be carry-over from other donors' samples. Sequencing was carried out using memory CD8+ T cells from PBMCs. Described subset: CD45RO+ cells pooled with CCR7-negative TemRA cells. Here the CDR3 reads CASSLVGLRITGELFF. The CDR3 DNA is TGTGCCAGCAGCTTGGTTGGGCTTAGAATCACCGGGGAGCTGTTTTTT.